This T cell receptor (beta chain) was found in a study of cytomegalovirus exposure and HLA in healthy donors. General observations from the study: Some segments of the V type, notably TRBV6-2 and TRBV6-3, were excluded as indistinguishable. Highest at DRB1 and lowest at HLA-C, TCR association rates differed among HLA loci in a later analysis. The authors listed around 150 TCR beta chains as cytomegalovirus-associated.

V was pared by 1 base and J by 5 bases, with 14 bases between. CDR1 is MGHRA, CDR2 YSYEKL, per germline. This CDR3 is 15 amino acids long. A multiplex PCR was run with 60 Vbeta primers and 13 Jbeta primers. The assay was immunoSEQ multiplex PCR, and TCRdb's table has in-frame clones only and misses some. The top ten hold around 6% of the sample, which has around 100,000 clones, roughly four fifths seen once. In the case of this clone: Its antigen is currently unknown.

This receptor was taken from a woman aged 18-35 years in good health and CMV-seropositive. The chain joins TRBV4-1 to TRBJ1-1; D is uncertain. Sequences were obtained from PBMCs. CDR3 DNA: TGCGCCAGCAGCCAAGGTGTTCTTTCGGGGACTGAAGCTTTCTTT. Amino acids: CASSQGVLSGTEAFF.